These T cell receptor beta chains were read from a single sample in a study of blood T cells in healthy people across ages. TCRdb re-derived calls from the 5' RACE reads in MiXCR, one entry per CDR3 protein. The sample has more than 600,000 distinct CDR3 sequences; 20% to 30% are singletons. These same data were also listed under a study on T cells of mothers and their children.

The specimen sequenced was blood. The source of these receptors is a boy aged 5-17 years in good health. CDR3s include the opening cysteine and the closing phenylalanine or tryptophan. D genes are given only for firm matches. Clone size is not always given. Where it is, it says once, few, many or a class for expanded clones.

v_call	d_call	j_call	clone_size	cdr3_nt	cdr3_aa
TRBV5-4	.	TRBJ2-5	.	TGTGCCAGCAGCTTGCTGAGGGGGGGCAGGGATGGGACCCAGTACTTC	CASSLLRGGRDGTQYF
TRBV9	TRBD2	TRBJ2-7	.	TGTGCCAGCAGCGTAGGACTAGCGGGTTTCTCCTCCTACGAGCAGTACTTC	CASSVGLAGFSSYEQYF
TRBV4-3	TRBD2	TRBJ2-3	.	TGCGCCAGCAGCCAAGGTTGGGGCCCGACTAGCGGGGGGGCCTTTGGCACAGATACGCAGTATTTT	CASSQGWGPTSGGAFGTDTQYF
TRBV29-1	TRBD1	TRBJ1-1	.	TGCAGCGTTGCCACCACGGGACAGTCAACGAACACTGAAGCTTTCTTT	CSVATTGQSTNTEAFF
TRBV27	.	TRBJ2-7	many	TGTGCCAGCAGTCGAGGGGGGGTCTCCTACGAGCAGTACTTC	CASSRGGVSYEQYF
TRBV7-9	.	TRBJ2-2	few	TGTGCCAGCAGCTTAGGGCGAGGTGGAGACGGGGAGCTGTTTTTT	CASSLGRGGDGELFF
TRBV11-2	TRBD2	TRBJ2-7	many	TGTGCCAGCAGCTTCGGGGCGGGAGGCTACGAGCAGTACTTC	CASSFGAGGYEQYF
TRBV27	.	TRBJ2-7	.	TGTGCCAGCATGTTCTCCGGGGCCTATTCCTACGAGCAGTACTTC	CASMFSGAYSYEQYF
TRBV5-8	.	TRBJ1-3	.	TGTGCCAGCAGCGCACCTGGAAACACCATATATTTT	CASSAPGNTIYF
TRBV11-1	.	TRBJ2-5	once	TGTGCCAGCAGCTTGGCCCAGGAAGGTCGAGAGACCCAGTACTTC	CASSLAQEGRETQYF
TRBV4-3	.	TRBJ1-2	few	TGCGCCAGCAGCCAAGATCGGAGAGGGGACTATGGCTACACCTTC	CASSQDRRGDYGYTF
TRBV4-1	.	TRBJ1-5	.	TGCGCCAGCAGCCAAGGTCAGGGTAGCAATCAGCCCCAGCATTTT	CASSQGQGSNQPQHF
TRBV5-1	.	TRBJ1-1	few	TGCGCCAGCAGCCCGGTTAGGGACGTTGGTGAAGCTTTCTTT	CASSPVRDVGEAFF
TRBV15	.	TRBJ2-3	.	TGTGCCACCACAAAAGGCCAGCAGCCGGGCACAGATACGCAGTATTTT	CATTKGQQPGTDTQYF
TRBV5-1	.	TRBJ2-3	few	TGCGCCAGCAGCTTGATGACGGGGGGCAGCACAGATACGCAGTATTTT	CASSLMTGGSTDTQYF
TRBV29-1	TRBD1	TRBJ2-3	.	TGCAGCGTTAGATCCGGGACAGGGAGGCCAGATACGCAGTATTTT	CSVRSGTGRPDTQYF
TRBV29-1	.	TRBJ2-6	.	TGCAGCGTTGCCGGGACTGTTCTCTCTGGGGCCAACGTCCTGACTTTC	CSVAGTVLSGANVLTF
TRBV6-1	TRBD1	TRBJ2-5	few	TGTGCCAGCAGGGGATATGGACAGGGACTCCAAGAGACCCAGTACTTC	CASRGYGQGLQETQYF
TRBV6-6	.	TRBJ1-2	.	TGTGCCAGCAGTTACCGACAGGATGCTTACTATGGCTACACCTTC	CASSYRQDAYYGYTF
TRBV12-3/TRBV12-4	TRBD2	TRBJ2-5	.	TGTGCCAGCAGCCGCGCCGGGACTAGCGTAGAAGAGACCCAGTACTTC	CASSRAGTSVEETQYF
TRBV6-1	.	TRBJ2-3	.	TGTGCCAGCAGTGAACCCCGAGAGCTTGCAGATACGCAGTATTTT	CASSEPRELADTQYF
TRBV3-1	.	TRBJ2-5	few	TGTGCCAGCCTGACAAGAAAGGAGGAGACCCAGTACTTC	CASLTRKEETQYF
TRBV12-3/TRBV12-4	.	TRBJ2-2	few	TGTGCCAGCAGTTTCGGCAGGTATTCGAACACCGGGGAGCTGTTTTTT	CASSFGRYSNTGELFF
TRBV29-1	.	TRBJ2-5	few	TGCAGCGTTGCGGGGAACAAAGAGACCCAGTACTTC	CSVAGNKETQYF
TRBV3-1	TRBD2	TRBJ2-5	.	TGTGCCAGCAGCCTTCAACCCGGGACTAGAAGAGAGACCCAGTACTTC	CASSLQPGTRRETQYF
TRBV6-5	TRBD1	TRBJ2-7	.	TGTGCCAGCAGCCCCTGGACAGGGGGCAACGAGCAGTACTTC	CASSPWTGGNEQYF
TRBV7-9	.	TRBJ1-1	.	TGTGCCAGCAGCTTAGCGGGTAGGGCAGGAATGGACACTGAAGCTTTCTTT	CASSLAGRAGMDTEAFF
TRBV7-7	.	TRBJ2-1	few	TGTGCTAGCAGCTTAGCGGAGGCCTATGAGCAGTTCTTC	CASSLAEAYEQFF
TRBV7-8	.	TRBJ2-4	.	TGTGCCAGCAGCCTTACAGGGACTCCATTAGCCAAAAACATTCAGTACTTC	CASSLTGTPLAKNIQYF
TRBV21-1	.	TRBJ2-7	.	TGTGCCAGCATAACAATAGGGGGAGGGGAGAGGGGCGAGCAGTACTTC	CASITIGGGERGEQYF
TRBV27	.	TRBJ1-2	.	TGTGCCAGCAGTTCGCCGGGGTCAGGCGGCTACACCTTC	CASSSPGSGGYTF
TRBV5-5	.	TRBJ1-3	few	TGTGCCAGCAGCTTGGCCCGGACCAGGGCTGGAAACACCATATATTTT	CASSLARTRAGNTIYF
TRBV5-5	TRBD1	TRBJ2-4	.	TGTGCCAGCAGCTTTTTTCGGACAGGGATGGGTGACAAAAACATTCAGTACTTC	CASSFFRTGMGDKNIQYF
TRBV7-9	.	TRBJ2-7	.	TGTGCCAGCAGCCCTCCGGGTAACTCCTACGAGCAGTACTTC	CASSPPGNSYEQYF
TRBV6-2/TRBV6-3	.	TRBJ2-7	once	TGTGCCAGCAGAACACTGGGGTCGGCCTACGAGCAGTACTTC	CASRTLGSAYEQYF
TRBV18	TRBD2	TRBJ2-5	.	TGTGCCAGCTCACCACTCAGCGGGAGTAACCAAGAGACCCAGTACTTC	CASSPLSGSNQETQYF
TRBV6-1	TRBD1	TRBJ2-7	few	TGTGCCAGCAGTGACCGGGACAGGGGCTCCCCTGAGTTC	CASSDRDRGSPEF
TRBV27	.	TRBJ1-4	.	TGTGCCAGCAGTAAACTAGGGAACGATGAAAAACTGTTTTTT	CASSKLGNDEKLFF
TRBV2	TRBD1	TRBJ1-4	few	TGTGCCAGCAGTAAAACAGGGGCGCCGGAAAAACTGTTTTTT	CASSKTGAPEKLFF
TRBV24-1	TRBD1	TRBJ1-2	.	TGTGCCACCAGTGACCCCGGACAGGGGAGGGATGGCTACACCTTC	CATSDPGQGRDGYTF
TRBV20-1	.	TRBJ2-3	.	TGCAGTGCTAGAGATCTAGAGTTAACGACGGGAGATACGCAGTATTTT	CSARDLELTTGDTQYF
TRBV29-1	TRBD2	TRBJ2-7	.	TGCAGCGTTCCTAGCGGGAGAGGCGTCGAGCAGTACTTC	CSVPSGRGVEQYF